This T cell receptor beta chain was identified during a study of T cells in Graves' hyperthyroidism and ophthalmopathy. General observations from the study: Most thyroid clonotypes expanded above 0.001 appeared in blood too.

As regards this clonotype: Its antigen is not known.

The TCR beta CDR3 regions underwent amplification using RNA transcripts as the source. First-round RT-PCR of the TCR CDR3 relied on the HTBI primer set. TCRdb reanalysed the multiplex PCR reads using MiXCR and keeps one entry per CDR3 protein. The top ten hold approximately 12% of the sample, which has approximately 690,000 distinct CDR3 sequences, more than 14% seen once. The study excluded patients with uncontrolled infection, other autoimmune disease, pregnancy or lactation. In making diagnoses, clinical symptoms, serum thyroxine and TRAb, thyroid ultrasound and orbital computed tomography were all used. Approximately 10 ml of fresh peripheral blood supplied the PBMCs. Germline values: CDR1 MDHEN, CDR2 SYDVKM. The junction had 6 bases not matched to a gene; V was cut back by 8 bases and J by 3 bases. CDR3 size: 14 residues.

This TCR came from a woman between 45 and 65 years old with Graves' ophthalmopathy. The chain uses TRBV28 and TRBJ1-4; 7 positions agree with TRBD1. The sample consisted of blood. The CDR3 bases are TGTGCCAGCCGCCAGGGGGAAGCTAATGAAAAACTGTTTTTT. It encodes CASRQGEANEKLFF.